This TCR beta chain was sequenced in a study of T-cell memory formation after mild COVID-19. Findings of the study overall: What remained unconfirmed was the SARS-CoV-2 specificity of second-wave clones peaking on day 37.

For this clonotype: Antigen unknown.

V was trimmed by 2 bases and J by 4 bases, leaving 14 bases between them. This CDR3 is built from 15 residues. One entry per CDR3 protein results from TCRdb running MiXCR on the 5' RACE reads. The data show 580,000 or so distinct CDR3 sequences, approximately 15% seen once. The source of this sequence is an adult woman who had mild COVID-19 (a few samples of this study predate the infection). Cell type and time point are not known. The chain recombines TRBV12-3 or TRBV12-4 with TRBJ1-2, with D tentatively TRBD1 (5 bases). Specimen: PBMCs or a T cell subset sorted from them (not recorded which). CDR3 residues: CASSLRGKTPYGYTF. DNA of the CDR3: TGTGCCAGCAGTTTACGGGGCAAAACCCCCTATGGCTACACCTTC.